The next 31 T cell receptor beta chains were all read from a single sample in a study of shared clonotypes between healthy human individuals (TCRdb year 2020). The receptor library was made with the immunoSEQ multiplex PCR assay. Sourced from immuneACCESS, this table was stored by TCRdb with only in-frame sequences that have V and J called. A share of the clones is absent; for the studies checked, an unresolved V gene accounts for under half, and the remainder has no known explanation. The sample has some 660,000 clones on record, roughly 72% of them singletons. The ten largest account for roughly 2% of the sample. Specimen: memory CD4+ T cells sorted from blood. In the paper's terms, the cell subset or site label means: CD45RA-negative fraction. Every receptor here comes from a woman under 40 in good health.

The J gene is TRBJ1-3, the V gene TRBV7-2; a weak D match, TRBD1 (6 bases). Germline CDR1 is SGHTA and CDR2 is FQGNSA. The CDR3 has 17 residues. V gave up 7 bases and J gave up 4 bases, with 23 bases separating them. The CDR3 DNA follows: TGTGCCAGCACATCCTACGGGGCGGGGACAAGAGGAAACACCATATATTTT. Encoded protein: CASTSYGAGTRGNTIYF.

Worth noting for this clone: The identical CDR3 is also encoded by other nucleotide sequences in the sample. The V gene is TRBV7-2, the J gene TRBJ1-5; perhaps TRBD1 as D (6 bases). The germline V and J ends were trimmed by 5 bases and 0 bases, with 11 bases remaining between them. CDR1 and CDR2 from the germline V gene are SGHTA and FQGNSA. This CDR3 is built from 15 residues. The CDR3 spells CASSLDSLSNQPQHF. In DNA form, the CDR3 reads TGTGCCAGCAGCCTGGACAGTCTTAGCAATCAGCCCCAGCATTTT.

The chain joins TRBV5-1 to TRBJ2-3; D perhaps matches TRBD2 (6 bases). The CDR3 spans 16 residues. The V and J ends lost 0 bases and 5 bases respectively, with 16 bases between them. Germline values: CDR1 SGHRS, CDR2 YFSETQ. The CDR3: CASSLVRHPEGDTQYF. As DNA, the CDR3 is TGCGCCAGCAGCTTGGTGAGGCACCCGGAGGGAGATACGCAGTATTTT.

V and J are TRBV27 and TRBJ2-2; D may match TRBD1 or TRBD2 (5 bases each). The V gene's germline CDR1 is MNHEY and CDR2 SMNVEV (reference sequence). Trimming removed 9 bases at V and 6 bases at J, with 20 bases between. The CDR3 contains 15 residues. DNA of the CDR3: TGTGCCAGTACACCGGGACCAAGTTGGGCCGGGGAGCTGTTTTTT. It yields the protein CASTPGPSWAGELFF.

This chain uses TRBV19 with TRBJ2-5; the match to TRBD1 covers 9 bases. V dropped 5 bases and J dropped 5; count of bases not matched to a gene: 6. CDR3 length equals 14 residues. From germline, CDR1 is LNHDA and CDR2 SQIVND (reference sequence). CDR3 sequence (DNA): TGTGCCAGTAGTCTGGGACAGGGTGGGGAGACCCAGTACTTC. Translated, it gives CASSLGQGGETQYF. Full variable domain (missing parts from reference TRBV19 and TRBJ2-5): DGGITQSPKYLFRKEGQNVTLSCEQNLNHDAMYWYRQDPGQGLRLIYYSQIVNDFQKGDIAEGYSVSREKKESFPLTVTSAQKNPTAFYLCASSLGQGGETQYFGPGTRLLVL.

CDR3 sequence: CASSFGLAGGFEQYF. CDR3 in DNA: TGTGCCAGCAGCTTTGGACTAGCGGGAGGCTTCGAGCAGTACTTC. The chain is built from TRBV11-2 and TRBJ2-7, with 14 nucleotides matching TRBD2. The CDR3 covers 15 residues. In germline, CDR1 is SGHAT, CDR2 FQNNGV. V trimming: 3 bases; J trimming: 6 bases; junction bases outside the gene matches: 4.

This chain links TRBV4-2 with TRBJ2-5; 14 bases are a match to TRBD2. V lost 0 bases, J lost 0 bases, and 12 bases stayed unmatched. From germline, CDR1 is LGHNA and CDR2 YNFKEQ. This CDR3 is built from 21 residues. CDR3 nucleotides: TGTGCCAGCAGCCAAGAATTGGGGACTAGCGGGAGCATCCAATACCAAGAGACCCAGTACTTC. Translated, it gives CASSQELGTSGSIQYQETQYF.

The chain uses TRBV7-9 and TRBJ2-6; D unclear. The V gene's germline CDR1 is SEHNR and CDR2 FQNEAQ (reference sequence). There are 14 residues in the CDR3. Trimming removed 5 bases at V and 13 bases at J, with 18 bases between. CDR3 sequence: CASSLYDGQDVLTF. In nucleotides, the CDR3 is TGTGCCAGCAGCCTATATGATGGGCAAGATGTCCTGACTTTC. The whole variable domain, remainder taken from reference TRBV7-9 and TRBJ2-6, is DTGVSQNPRHKITKRGQNVTFRCDPISEHNRLYWYRQTLGQGPEFLTYFQNEAQLEKSRLLSDRFSAERPKGSFSTLEIQRTEQGDSAMYLCASSLYDGQDVLTFGAGSRLTVL.

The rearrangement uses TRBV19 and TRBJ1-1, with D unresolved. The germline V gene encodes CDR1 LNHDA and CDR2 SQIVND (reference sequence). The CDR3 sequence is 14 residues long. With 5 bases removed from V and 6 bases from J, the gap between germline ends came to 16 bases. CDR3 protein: CASSPGIIESEAFF. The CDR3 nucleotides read TGTGCCAGTAGTCCGGGAATTATCGAATCTGAAGCTTTCTTT. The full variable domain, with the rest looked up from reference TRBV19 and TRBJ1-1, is DGGITQSPKYLFRKEGQNVTLSCEQNLNHDAMYWYRQDPGQGLRLIYYSQIVNDFQKGDIAEGYSVSREKKESFPLTVTSAQKNPTAFYLCASSPGIIESEAFFGQGTRLTVV.

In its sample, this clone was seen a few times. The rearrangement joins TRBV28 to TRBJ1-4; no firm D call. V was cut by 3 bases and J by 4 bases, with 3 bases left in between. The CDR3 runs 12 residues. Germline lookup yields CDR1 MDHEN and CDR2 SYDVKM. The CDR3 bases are TGTGCCAGCAGTTTCCTTAATGAAAAACTGTTTTTT. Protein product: CASSFLNEKLFF.

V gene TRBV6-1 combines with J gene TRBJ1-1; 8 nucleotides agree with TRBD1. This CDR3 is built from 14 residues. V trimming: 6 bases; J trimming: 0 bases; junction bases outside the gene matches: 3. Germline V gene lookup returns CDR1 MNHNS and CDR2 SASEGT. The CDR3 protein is CASRTTGVNTEAFF. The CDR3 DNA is TGTGCCAGCAGGACGACAGGGGTGAACACTGAAGCTTTCTTT.

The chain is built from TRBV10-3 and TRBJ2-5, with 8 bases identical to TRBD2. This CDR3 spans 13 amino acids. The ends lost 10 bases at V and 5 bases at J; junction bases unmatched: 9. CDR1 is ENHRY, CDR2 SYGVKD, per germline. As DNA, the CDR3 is TGTGCCACCAGGGGACTAGAGTCGGAGACCCAGTACTTC. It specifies CATRGLESETQYF.

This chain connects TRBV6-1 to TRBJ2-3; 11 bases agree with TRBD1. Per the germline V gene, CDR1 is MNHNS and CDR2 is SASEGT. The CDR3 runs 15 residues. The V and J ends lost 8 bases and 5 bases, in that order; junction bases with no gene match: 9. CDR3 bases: TGTGCCAGCGGACCAGGACAGGGGGCAGGAGATACGCAGTATTTT. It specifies CASGPGQGAGDTQYF.

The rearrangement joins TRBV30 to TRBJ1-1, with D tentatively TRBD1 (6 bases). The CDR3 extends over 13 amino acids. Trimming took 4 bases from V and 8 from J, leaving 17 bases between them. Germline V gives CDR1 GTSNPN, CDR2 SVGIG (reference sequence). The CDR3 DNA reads TGTGCCTGGATCGTAAGGGGGTTGGGGGAAGCTTTCTTT. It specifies CAWIVRGLGEAFF. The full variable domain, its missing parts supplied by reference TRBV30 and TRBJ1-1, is SQTIHQWPATLVQPVGSPLSLECTVEGTSNPNLYWYRQAAGRGLQLLFYSVGIGQISSEVPQNLSASRPQDRQFILSSKKLLLSDSGFYLCAWIVRGLGEAFFGQGTRLTVV.

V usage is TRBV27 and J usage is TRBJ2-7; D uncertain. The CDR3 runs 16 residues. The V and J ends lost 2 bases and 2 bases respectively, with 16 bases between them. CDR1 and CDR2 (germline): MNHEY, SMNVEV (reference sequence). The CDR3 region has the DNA TGTGCCAGCAGTTTAAGGATGGCGGAAGGAGCCTACGAGCAGTACTTC. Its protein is CASSLRMAEGAYEQYF.

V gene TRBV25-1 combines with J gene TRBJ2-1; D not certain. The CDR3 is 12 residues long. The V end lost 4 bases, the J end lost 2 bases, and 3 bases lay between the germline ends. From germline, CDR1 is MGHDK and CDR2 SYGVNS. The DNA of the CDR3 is TGTGCCAGCAGTGGACCCTACAATGAGCAGTTCTTC. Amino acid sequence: CASSGPYNEQFF. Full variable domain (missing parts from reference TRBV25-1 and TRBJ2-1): EADIYQTPRYLVIGTGKKITLECSQTMGHDKMYWYQQDPGMELHLIHYSYGVNSTEKGDLSSESTVSRIRTEHFPLTLESARPSHTSQYLCASSGPYNEQFFGPGTRLTVL.

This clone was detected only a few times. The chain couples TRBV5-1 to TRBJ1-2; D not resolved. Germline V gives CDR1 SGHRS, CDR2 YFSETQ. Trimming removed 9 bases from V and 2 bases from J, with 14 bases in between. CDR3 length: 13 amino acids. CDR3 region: CATAPAPNYGYTF. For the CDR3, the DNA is TGCGCCACCGCACCCGCACCCAACTATGGCTACACCTTC.

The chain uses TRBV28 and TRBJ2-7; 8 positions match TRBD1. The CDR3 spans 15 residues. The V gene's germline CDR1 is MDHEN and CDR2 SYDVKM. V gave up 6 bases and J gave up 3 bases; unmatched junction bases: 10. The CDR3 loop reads CASSRGGQGYYEQYF. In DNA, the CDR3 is TGTGCCAGCAGCCGCGGCGGACAGGGTTACTACGAGCAGTACTTC.

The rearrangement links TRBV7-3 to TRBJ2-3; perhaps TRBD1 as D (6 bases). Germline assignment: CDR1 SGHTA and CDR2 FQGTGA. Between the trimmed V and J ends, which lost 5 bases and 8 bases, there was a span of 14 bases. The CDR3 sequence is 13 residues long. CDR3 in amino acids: CASSREQGRTQYF. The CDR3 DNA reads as TGTGCCAGCAGCAGGGAGCAGGGGCGTACGCAGTATTTT.

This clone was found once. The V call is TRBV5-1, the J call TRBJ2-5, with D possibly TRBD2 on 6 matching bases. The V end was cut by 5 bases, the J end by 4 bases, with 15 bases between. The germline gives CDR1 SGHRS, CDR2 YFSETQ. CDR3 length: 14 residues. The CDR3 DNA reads TGCGCCAGCAGAAGGGAGGAGCTAGCAGAGACCCAGTACTTC. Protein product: CASRREELAETQYF. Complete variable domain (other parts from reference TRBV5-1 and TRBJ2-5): KAGVTQTPRYLIKTRGQQVTLSCSPISGHRSVSWYQQTPGQGLQFLFEYFSETQRNKGNFPGRFSGRQFSNSRSEMNVSTLELGDSALYLCASRREELAETQYFGPGTRLLVL.

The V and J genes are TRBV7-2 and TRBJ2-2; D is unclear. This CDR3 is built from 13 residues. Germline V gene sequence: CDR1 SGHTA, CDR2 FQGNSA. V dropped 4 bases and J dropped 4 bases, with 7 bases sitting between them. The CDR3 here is CASSSFPTGELFF. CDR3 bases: TGTGCCAGCAGCTCCTTTCCCACCGGGGAGCTGTTTTTT.

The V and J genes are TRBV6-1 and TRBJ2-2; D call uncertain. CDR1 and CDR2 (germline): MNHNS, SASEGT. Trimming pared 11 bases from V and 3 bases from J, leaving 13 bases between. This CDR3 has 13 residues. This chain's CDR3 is CAGSRLDTGELFF. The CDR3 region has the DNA TGTGCCGGAAGTCGGCTAGACACCGGGGAGCTGTTTTTT.

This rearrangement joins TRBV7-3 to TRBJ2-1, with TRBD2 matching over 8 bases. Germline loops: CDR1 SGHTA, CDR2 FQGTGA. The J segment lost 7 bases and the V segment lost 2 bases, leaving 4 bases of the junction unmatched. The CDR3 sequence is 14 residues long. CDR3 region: CASSLWASGNEQFF. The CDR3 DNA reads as TGTGCCAGCAGCTTATGGGCTAGCGGGAATGAGCAGTTCTTC.

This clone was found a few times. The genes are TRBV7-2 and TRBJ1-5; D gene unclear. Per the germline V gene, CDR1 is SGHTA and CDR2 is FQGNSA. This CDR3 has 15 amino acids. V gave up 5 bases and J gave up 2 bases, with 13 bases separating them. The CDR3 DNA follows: TGTGCCAGCAGCCCCCAGAAAATCGGCAATCAGCCCCAGCATTTT. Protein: CASSPQKIGNQPQHF.

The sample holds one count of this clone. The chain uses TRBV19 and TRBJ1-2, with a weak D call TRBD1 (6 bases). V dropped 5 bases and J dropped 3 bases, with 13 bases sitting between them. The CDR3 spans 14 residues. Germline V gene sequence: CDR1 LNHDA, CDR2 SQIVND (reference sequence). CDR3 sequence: CASSLRGNYYGYTF. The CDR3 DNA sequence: TGTGCCAGTAGTCTCAGGGGCAACTACTATGGCTACACCTTC.

The CDR3 sequence is CASSPHNSYEQYF. The CDR3 nucleotides read TGTGCCAGCAGTCCCCACAACTCCTACGAGCAGTACTTC. The chain uses TRBV27 and TRBJ2-7, with unresolved D. Germline V gene data show CDR1 as MNHEY and CDR2 as SMNVEV (reference sequence). The CDR3 consists of 13 residues. V was cut by 5 bases and J by 0 bases, with 8 bases left in between.

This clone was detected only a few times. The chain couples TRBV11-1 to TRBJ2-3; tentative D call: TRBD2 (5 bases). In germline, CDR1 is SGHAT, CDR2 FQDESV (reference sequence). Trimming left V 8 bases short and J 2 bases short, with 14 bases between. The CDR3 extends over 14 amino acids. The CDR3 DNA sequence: TGTGCCAGCGGTCTAGCCTTAGACACAGATACGCAGTATTTT. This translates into CASGLALDTDTQYF.

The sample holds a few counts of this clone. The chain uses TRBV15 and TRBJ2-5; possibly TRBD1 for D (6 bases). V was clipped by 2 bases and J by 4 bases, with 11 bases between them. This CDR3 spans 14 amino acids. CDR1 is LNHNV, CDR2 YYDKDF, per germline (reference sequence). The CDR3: CATSRLDSRETQYF. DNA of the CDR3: TGTGCCACCAGCAGACTGGACAGTCGAGAGACCCAGTACTTC. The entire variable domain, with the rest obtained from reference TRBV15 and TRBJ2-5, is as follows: DAMVIQNPRYQVTQFGKPVTLSCSQTLNHNVMYWYQQKSSQAPKLLFHYYDKDFNNEADTPDNFQSRRPNTSFCFLDIRSPGLGDTAMYLCATSRLDSRETQYFGPGTRLLVL.

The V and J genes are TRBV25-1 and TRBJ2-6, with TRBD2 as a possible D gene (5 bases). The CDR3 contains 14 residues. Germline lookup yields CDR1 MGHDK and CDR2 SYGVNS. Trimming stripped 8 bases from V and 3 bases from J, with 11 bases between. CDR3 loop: CASLGDFGANVLTF. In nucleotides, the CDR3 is TGTGCCAGCCTGGGAGATTTTGGGGCCAACGTCCTGACTTTC.

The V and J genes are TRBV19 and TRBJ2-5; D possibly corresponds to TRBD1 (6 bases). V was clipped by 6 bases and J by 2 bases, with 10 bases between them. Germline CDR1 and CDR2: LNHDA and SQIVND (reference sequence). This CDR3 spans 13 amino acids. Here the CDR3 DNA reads TGTGCCAGTAGGACAGGACAGCAAGAGACCCAGTACTTC. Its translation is CASRTGQQETQYF.

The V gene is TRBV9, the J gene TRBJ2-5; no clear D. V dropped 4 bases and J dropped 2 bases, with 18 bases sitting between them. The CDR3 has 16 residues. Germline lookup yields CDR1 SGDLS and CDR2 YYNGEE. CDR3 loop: CASSPGLGIPQETQYF. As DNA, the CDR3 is TGTGCCAGCAGCCCAGGTCTAGGAATTCCGCAAGAGACCCAGTACTTC.